Listed here are 20 T cell receptor beta chains from one sample, sequenced in a study of blood T cell repertoires in COVID-19. Method: immunoSEQ multiplex PCR; TCRdb's copy keeps in-frame clones and lacks some. The repertoire holds under 350,000 clones, with approximately 84% as singletons. The specimen sequenced was PBMCs or T cells enriched from blood (not recorded which). The origin of the receptors is a man aged 25-45 years who had recovered from COVID-19.

This clone was counted a few times. The V gene is TRBV6-1, the J gene TRBJ2-7; a weak D match, TRBD1 (5 bases). This CDR3 contains 14 residues. Germline CDR1 MNHNS, CDR2 SASEGT. The V and J ends lost 1 base and 5 bases respectively, with 12 bases between them. CDR3 protein: CASSEGQNGNEQYF. The CDR3, as DNA: TGTGCCAGCAGTGAAGGACAGAATGGGAACGAGCAGTACTTC.

In this sample, this clone turned up a few times. The V gene is TRBV5-1, the J gene TRBJ2-2; perhaps TRBD2 as D (5 bases). V dropped 9 bases and J dropped 3 bases, with 18 bases sitting between them. Germline CDR1 is SGHRS and CDR2 is YFSETQ. The CDR3 sequence is 15 residues long. CDR3 nucleotides: TGCGCCACCTCGGACGGGCCAGCGGACACCGGGGAGCTGTTTTTT. It translates to CATSDGPADTGELFF.

The genes are TRBV7-9 and TRBJ1-1; D remains unclear. V shed 1 base and J shed 6 bases, with 9 bases lying between them. CDR1 is SEHNR and CDR2 is FQNEAQ in the germline V gene (reference sequence). The CDR3 totals 13 residues. In nucleotides, the CDR3 is TGTGCCAGCAGCTTAGTAGAGGCGGCTGAAGCTTTCTTT. This sequence encodes CASSLVEAAEAFF. The variable domain in full, with the rest retrieved from reference TRBV7-9 and TRBJ1-1, is DTGVSQNPRHKITKRGQNVTFRCDPISEHNRLYWYRQTLGQGPEFLTYFQNEAQLEKSRLLSDRFSAERPKGSFSTLEIQRTEQGDSAMYLCASSLVEAAEAFFGQGTRLTVV.

The CDR3 here is CASSPTGTPNNSPLHF. The CDR3 coding sequence is TGTGCCAGCTCACCTACCGGGACACCAAATAATTCACCCCTCCACTTT. The rearrangement uses TRBV18 and TRBJ1-6, with D possibly TRBD1 on 6 matching bases. Between the trimmed V and J ends, which lost 3 bases and 5 bases, there was a span of 14 bases. Germline CDR1 reads KGHSH; CDR2 reads LQKENI. The CDR3 is made up of 16 amino acids.

Only one count was recorded for this clone. This sequence joins TRBV9 and TRBJ2-7; maybe TRBD2 (5 bases). Germline assignment: CDR1 SGDLS and CDR2 YYNGEE. Trimming left V 4 bases short and J 2 bases short, with 10 bases between. The CDR3 is made up of 13 amino acids. The CDR3 protein is CASSLGAAYEQYF. The CDR3 region has the DNA TGTGCCAGCAGCTTGGGAGCCGCCTACGAGCAGTACTTC.

The chain is built from TRBV3-1 (or the pseudogene TRBV3-2) and TRBJ2-7; D ambiguous. The CDR3 consists of 15 residues. The ends were cut back, 1 base at V and 0 bases at J, with 10 bases in the middle. Germline V lookup: CDR1 LGHDT, CDR2 YNNKEL (reference sequence). This chain's CDR3 is CASSQGPESSYEQYF. The CDR3 DNA reads as TGTGCCAGCAGCCAAGGCCCCGAGAGCTCCTACGAGCAGTACTTC.

The chain combines TRBV4-1 with TRBJ2-3, with 7 positions matching TRBD2. V dropped 0 bases and J dropped 8; count of bases not matched to a gene: 14. Germline V gene sequence: CDR1 MGHRA, CDR2 YSYEKL. This CDR3 is built from 17 residues. CDR3: CASSQEAGTTPWATQYF. CDR3 sequence (DNA): TGCGCCAGCAGCCAAGAGGCGGGGACTACACCGTGGGCTACGCAGTATTTT.

V gene TRBV28 combines with J gene TRBJ1-3; 9 bases map to TRBD1. CDR3 length: 19 residues. The trim removed 4 bases at V and 7 bases at J, leaving 20 bases unmatched. Germline V lookup: CDR1 MDHEN, CDR2 SYDVKM. The CDR3 spells CASSYQLTGTGKGGNTIYF. CDR3 bases: TGTGCCAGCAGTTACCAATTAACCGGGACAGGGAAAGGAGGGAACACCATATATTTT. Supplemented by reference TRBV28 and TRBJ1-3, the full variable domain reads DVKVTQSSRYLVKRTGEKVFLECVQDMDHENMFWYRQDPGLGLRLIYFSYDVKMKEKGDIPEGYSVSREKKERFSLILESASTNQTSMYLCASSYQLTGTGKGGNTIYFGEGSWLTVV.

This chain connects TRBV3-1 (or the pseudogene TRBV3-2) to TRBJ2-5, with 9 bases lining up with TRBD1. V dropped 0 bases and J dropped 6; count of bases not matched to a gene: 8. Germline V CDR1 and CDR2: LGHDT, YNNKEL (reference sequence). This CDR3 has 16 amino acids. The CDR3 region is CASSQDGQGILKTQYF. CDR3 in DNA: TGTGCCAGCAGCCAAGACGGACAGGGGATTCTCAAGACCCAGTACTTC.

The chain combines TRBV10-2 with TRBJ1-4; 7 bases are a match to TRBD1. The V segment lost 3 bases and the J segment 11 bases; nucleotides outside the gene matches: 12. The germline V gene encodes CDR1 WSHSY and CDR2 SAAADI. The CDR3 spans 15 residues. The CDR3 region has the DNA TGCGCCAGCAGTGACCCGACAGGGATGAGCCTGAAACTGTTTTTT. Its translation: CASSDPTGMSLKLFF.

The chain couples TRBV11-3 to TRBJ2-1, with D perhaps matching TRBD1 (5 bases). Germline V gene sequence: CDR1 SGHNT, CDR2 YENEEA. The CDR3 contains 17 residues. V was clipped by 5 bases and J by 0 bases, with 17 bases between them. The CDR3 nucleotides read TGTGCCAGCAGCCGACACGGACCCGACAGCTCCTACAATGAGCAGTTCTTC. Its protein is CASSRHGPDSSYNEQFF.

The gene calls are TRBV18 and TRBJ2-1; 8 bases are a match to TRBD2. J lost 7 bases, V lost 3 bases, and 8 bases had no gene match. Germline V CDR1 and CDR2: KGHSH, LQKENI. This CDR3 spans 15 amino acids. CDR3 amino acids: CASSPDGGVGNEQFF. CDR3 coding DNA: TGTGCCAGCTCACCGGACGGGGGGGTAGGTAATGAGCAGTTCTTC.

This chain's CDR3 is CASSSDRNYGYTF. CDR3 sequence (DNA): TGCGCCAGCAGTTCCGACAGAAACTATGGCTACACCTTC. This chain connects TRBV10-2 to TRBJ1-2; tentatively, D is TRBD1 (5 bases). The CDR3 is made up of 13 amino acids. The germline V and J ends were trimmed by 5 bases and 2 bases, with 9 bases remaining between them. Per germline, CDR1 WSHSY and CDR2 SAAADI.

The rearrangement joins TRBV5-1 to TRBJ1-6; TRBD1 agrees at 8 bases. Per the germline V gene, CDR1 is SGHRS and CDR2 is YFSETQ. J lost 9 bases, V lost 0 bases, and 8 bases had no gene match. The CDR3 totals 16 residues. In DNA form, the CDR3 reads TGCGCCAGCAGCTTGGCACTAGGGACAGGTGGTTCACCCCTCCACTTT. Its protein is CASSLALGTGGSPLHF.

The DNA of the CDR3 is TGTGCCAGCAGCTCTTTCCCCTTGAACACTGAAGCTTTCTTT. Translation: CASSSFPLNTEAFF. The chain is built from TRBV5-4 and TRBJ1-1; no clear D gene. CDR1 and CDR2 (germline): SGHNT, YYREEE (reference sequence). Deletions cut 3 bases from V and 0 bases from J, with 9 bases between. The CDR3 has 14 amino acids.

The chain employs TRBV5-4 and TRBJ1-3, with D uncertain. Trimming cost V 2 bases and J 0 bases, with 18 bases left between them. CDR3 length: 18 residues. CDR1 and CDR2 (germline): SGHNT, YYREEE (reference sequence). DNA for the CDR3: TGTGCCAGCAGCTTACGTTTAGACTCCTTGAGCTCTGGAAACACCATATATTTT. Its translation is CASSLRLDSLSSGNTIYF.

The J gene is TRBJ1-2, the V gene TRBV10-3, with TRBD1 matching over 11 bases. The CDR3 loop spans 15 amino acids. The V segment lost 6 bases and the J segment 5 bases; nucleotides outside the gene matches: 8. In germline, CDR1 is ENHRY, CDR2 SYGVKD. The chain's CDR3 is CAIRAPGQGEYGYTF. The CDR3 DNA reads as TGTGCCATCAGGGCTCCGGGACAGGGGGAGTATGGCTACACCTTC.

The chain recombines TRBV7-9 with TRBJ2-2; 8 nucleotides line up with TRBD1. This CDR3 is 15 amino acids long. Trimming cost V 4 bases and J 3 bases; bases outside gene matches: 4. Germline V CDR1 and CDR2: SEHNR, FQNEAQ (reference sequence). Here the CDR3 DNA reads TGTGCCAGCAGCTCACAGGGGGTGGACACCGGGGAGCTGTTTTTT. It codes for CASSSQGVDTGELFF.

CDR3 nucleotides: TGTGCCAGCAGCTTAGCTTCGGGGGGCCGCACCGGGGAGCTGTTTTTT. Protein sequence: CASSLASGGRTGELFF. The V gene is TRBV7-2, the J gene TRBJ2-2; TRBD2 might be the D (7 bases). The germline V gene encodes CDR1 SGHTA and CDR2 FQGNSA. Trimming left V 0 bases short and J 4 bases short, with 12 bases between. The CDR3 runs to 16 residues.

This rearrangement joins TRBV7-6 to TRBJ2-7, with a tentative D call TRBD2 (5 bases). V lost 2 bases to trimming and J lost 3 bases, with 8 bases between them. This CDR3 is built from 13 residues. In germline, CDR1 is SGHVS, CDR2 FNYEAQ. The CDR3 bases are TGTGCCAGCAGCTTACGGGGTTTCTACGAGCAGTACTTC. Its protein product is CASSLRGFYEQYF.